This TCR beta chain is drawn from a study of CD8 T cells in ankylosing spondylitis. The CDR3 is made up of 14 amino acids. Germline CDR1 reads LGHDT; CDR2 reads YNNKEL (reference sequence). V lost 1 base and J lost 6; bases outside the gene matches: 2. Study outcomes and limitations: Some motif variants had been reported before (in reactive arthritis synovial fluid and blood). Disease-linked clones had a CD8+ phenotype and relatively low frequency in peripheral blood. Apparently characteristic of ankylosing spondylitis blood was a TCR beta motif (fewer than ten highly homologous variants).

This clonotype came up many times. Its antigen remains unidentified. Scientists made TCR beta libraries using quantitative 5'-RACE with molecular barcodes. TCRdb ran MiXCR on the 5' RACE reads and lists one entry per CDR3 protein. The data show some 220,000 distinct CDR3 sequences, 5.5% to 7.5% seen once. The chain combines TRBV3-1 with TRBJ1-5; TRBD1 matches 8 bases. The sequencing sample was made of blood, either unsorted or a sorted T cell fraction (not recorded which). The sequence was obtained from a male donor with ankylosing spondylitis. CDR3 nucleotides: TGTGCCAGCAGCCAAGGGACAGGGCTTCAGCCCCAGCATTTT. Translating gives CASSQGTGLQPQHF.